The present T cell receptor beta chain was sequenced within a study of cytomegalovirus exposure and HLA in healthy donors. Whole-study results and caveats: Rare TCR sequences dominated, though some public TCRs recurred in many donors. Across HLA loci, a later analysis found differing TCR association rates, with DRB1 most and HLA-C fewest.

With regard to this clone: Its antigen is still unknown.

PCR primers comprised 60 Vbeta and 13 Jbeta primers. Only in-frame clones appear in the TCRdb table, and some are missing; sequencing was by immunoSEQ multiplex PCR. The table has 59,000 or so clones, less than 90% seen once; the top ten hold approximately 12%. This CDR3 contains 15 residues. The V and J ends lost 3 bases and 0 bases respectively, with 9 bases between them. CDR1 MNHNS and CDR2 SASEGT come from the germline V gene. Donors were ostensibly healthy at sampling, although undocumented immune exposures were probable. The sequenced sample consisted of PBMCs. V and J are TRBV6-1 and TRBJ2-1; D might be TRBD1 (5 bases). This sequence was found in a female donor in good health and CMV-seronegative. As DNA, the CDR3 is TGTGCCAGCAGTGAGGACATGACCTCCTACAATGAGCAGTTCTTC. This gives the protein CASSEDMTSYNEQFF.